This passage covers 20 T cell receptor beta chains from one sample sequenced in a study of shared clonotypes between healthy human individuals. Positive CCR7 selection of CD45RO-negative cells yielded the naive CD8 cells, and terminally differentiated effector memory CD45RA+ cells were excluded. The method was immunoSEQ multiplex PCR; TCRdb's version includes in-frame clones alone and lacks a portion of them. The table has some 2.1 million clones, 90% to 95% seen once. The material sequenced was naive CD8+ T cells from PBMCs. The receptors were gathered from a man aged 18-30 years in good health. Some clones in this sample may be carry-over from other donors' samples.

This chain links TRBV19 with TRBJ2-1; TRBD2 aligns across 7 bases. V lost 1 base, J lost 5 bases, and 14 bases stayed unmatched. CDR1 LNHDA and CDR2 SQIVND come from the germline V gene (reference sequence). The CDR3 has 18 residues. The CDR3 protein is CASSIVSSGEGRDNEQFF. The DNA of the CDR3 is TGTGCCAGTAGTATAGTCTCGAGCGGGGAGGGCCGAGACAATGAGCAGTTCTTC.

The chain carries TRBV9 and TRBJ2-3; TRBD2 matches at 11 bases. CDR1 and CDR2 from the germline V gene are SGDLS and YYNGEE. The CDR3 contains 16 residues. J lost 2 bases, V lost 6 bases, and 8 bases had no gene match. CDR3 region: CASTPGLAVLTDTQYF. CDR3 in DNA: TGTGCCAGCACACCGGGACTAGCGGTTCTCACAGATACGCAGTATTTT.

This clone was seen a single time. V and J are TRBV4-1 and TRBJ2-1, with 9 nucleotides matching TRBD1. Unmatched junction bases numbered 9, after V lost 5 bases and J lost 7 bases. Germline CDR1 MGHRA, CDR2 YSYEKL. There are 15 residues in the CDR3. Here the CDR3 reads CASSFRTGVKNEQFF. The DNA for the CDR3 is TGCGCCAGCAGCTTCCGGACAGGGGTTAAAAATGAGCAGTTCTTC.

J is TRBJ2-3 and V is TRBV5-1; D is ambiguous. From germline, CDR1 is SGHRS and CDR2 YFSETQ. Deletions cut 4 bases from V and 3 bases from J, with 6 bases between. The CDR3 totals 12 residues. DNA for the CDR3: TGCGCCAGCAGCCCCGCTACAGATACGCAGTATTTT. Its protein product is CASSPATDTQYF. Using reference TRBV5-1 and TRBJ2-3 for the parts outside the CDR3, the full variable domain is KAGVTQTPRYLIKTRGQQVTLSCSPISGHRSVSWYQQTPGQGLQFLFEYFSETQRNKGNFPGRFSGRQFSNSRSEMNVSTLELGDSALYLCASSPATDTQYFGPGTRLTVL.

The gene calls are TRBV5-1 and TRBJ1-4, with TRBD1 matching over 8 bases. The CDR3 has 14 amino acids. The ends lost 0 bases at V and 8 bases at J; junction bases unmatched: 3. Germline V lookup: CDR1 SGHRS, CDR2 YFSETQ. The DNA of the CDR3 is TGCGCCAGCAGCTTGGGACAGGGGATAGAAAAACTGTTTTTT. Translation gives CASSLGQGIEKLFF.

This chain joins TRBV27 and TRBJ2-1; D might be TRBD2 (7 bases). Germline assignment: CDR1 MNHEY and CDR2 SMNVEV (reference sequence). Trimming removed 1 base from V and 7 bases from J, with 17 bases in between. This CDR3 region has 16 residues. The CDR3 region is CASSLYPGEGGNEQFF. Written as DNA, the CDR3 is TGTGCCAGCAGTTTATACCCGGGAGAGGGGGGGAATGAGCAGTTCTTC.

The chain carries TRBV27 and TRBJ1-4, with D possibly matching TRBD1 (6 bases). Looked up from germline, CDR1 is MNHEY and CDR2 is SMNVEV (reference sequence). V lost 2 bases, J lost 3 bases, and 13 bases lay in between. The CDR3 totals 16 residues. As DNA, the CDR3 is TGTGCCAGCAGTTTAAACACAGGGTACGCTAATGAAAAACTGTTTTTT. This translates into CASSLNTGYANEKLFF.

V is TRBV9 and J is TRBJ2-7; D remains ambiguous. The V end was cut by 0 bases, the J end by 0 bases, with 10 bases between. The CDR3 has 15 amino acids. Germline CDR1 reads SGDLS; CDR2 reads YYNGEE. CDR3 DNA sequence: TGTGCCAGCAGCGTAGAACAATGGGACTCCTACGAGCAGTACTTC. Its translation is CASSVEQWDSYEQYF.

CDR3 coding DNA: TGCGCCAGCAGTGGTGGGTTAGTTGCCGGGGAGCTGTTTTTT. Its translation: CASSGGLVAGELFF. The chain couples TRBV10-2 to TRBJ2-2; D ambiguous. The CDR3 loop spans 14 amino acids. Germline lookup yields CDR1 WSHSY and CDR2 SAAADI. V lost 4 bases, J lost 6 bases, and 12 bases lay in between.

The chain couples TRBV19 to TRBJ2-7; D is possibly TRBD1 or TRBD2 (6 bases each). Trimming cost V 6 bases and J 2 bases, with 14 bases left between them. Germline CDR1 is LNHDA and CDR2 is SQIVND (reference sequence). This CDR3 contains 14 residues. The CDR3 sequence is CASRVRGEAYEQYF. In DNA form, the CDR3 reads TGTGCCAGTAGAGTAAGGGGGGAAGCCTACGAGCAGTACTTC.

This sequence joins TRBV28 and TRBJ1-3; D gene ambiguous. This CDR3 has 15 residues. CDR1 is MDHEN and CDR2 is SYDVKM in the germline V gene. The germline V and J ends were trimmed by 4 bases and 1 base, with 11 bases remaining between them. The CDR3 is CASSSPRDSGNTIYF. The CDR3 DNA is TGTGCCAGCAGTTCACCGAGGGATTCTGGAAACACCATATATTTT.

Of note for this clone: The sample has other DNA sequences that encode this CDR3 too. The chain links TRBV4-1 to TRBJ1-5; no reliable D call. In germline, CDR1 is MGHRA, CDR2 YSYEKL. The CDR3 spans 14 residues. The V and J ends lost 0 bases and 1 base respectively, with 4 bases between them. CDR3 nucleotide sequence: TGCGCCAGCAGCCAAGACAGAAGCAATCAGCCCCAGCATTTT. Translating it yields CASSQDRSNQPQHF.

J is TRBJ1-2 and V is TRBV28; D perhaps matches TRBD1 (6 bases). CDR1 and CDR2 from the germline V gene are MDHEN and SYDVKM. The CDR3 spans 17 residues. The ends were cut back, 6 bases at V and 0 bases at J, with 20 bases in the middle. The CDR3 here is CASRRTVTVNTNYGYTF. The DNA of the CDR3 is TGTGCCAGCAGACGGACAGTGACGGTCAATACTAACTATGGCTACACCTTC.

The rearrangement uses TRBV6-5 and TRBJ1-5; perhaps TRBD1 as D (5 bases). With 0 bases removed from V and 3 bases from J, the gap between germline ends came to 12 bases. The CDR3 is made up of 16 amino acids. CDR1 is MNHEY, CDR2 SVGAGI, per germline. The CDR3 is CASSYSLGGLNQPQHF. CDR3 DNA sequence: TGTGCCAGCAGTTACTCACTGGGGGGTCTCAATCAGCCCCAGCATTTT.

The V and J genes are TRBV19 and TRBJ2-7; 7 nucleotides match TRBD2. CDR3 length: 13 amino acids. The V gene end was trimmed by 3 bases and the J gene end by 3 bases; junction bases not matched to a gene: 2. CDR1 and CDR2 from the germline V gene are LNHDA and SQIVND (reference sequence). CDR3 amino acids: CASSIRTSYEQYF. DNA for the CDR3: TGTGCCAGTAGTATCCGGACTAGCTACGAGCAGTACTTC.

This clone was seen more than once but under ten times. Other DNA sequences of this sample code for an identical CDR3. The chain couples TRBV28 to TRBJ2-7; D remains ambiguous. Germline assignment: CDR1 MDHEN and CDR2 SYDVKM. Trimming left V 0 bases short and J 2 bases short, with 2 bases between. The CDR3 consists of 12 residues. CDR3 DNA: TGTGCCAGCAGTTTATGGCCCTACGAGCAGTACTTC. It translates to CASSLWPYEQYF.

The chain joins TRBV15 to TRBJ2-3, with D unclear. The CDR3 spans 12 residues. The germline gives CDR1 LNHNV, CDR2 YYDKDF (reference sequence). V was pared by 6 bases and J by 2 bases, with 6 bases between. CDR3 bases: TGTGCCACCAGGCTACACACAGATACGCAGTATTTT. Translation: CATRLHTDTQYF. The variable domain in full, completed from reference TRBV15 and TRBJ2-3, reads DAMVIQNPRYQVTQFGKPVTLSCSQTLNHNVMYWYQQKSSQAPKLLFHYYDKDFNNEADTPDNFQSRRPNTSFCFLDIRSPGLGDTAMYLCATRLHTDTQYFGPGTRLTVL.

The gene calls are TRBV9 and TRBJ2-6; TRBD2 agrees at 8 bases. Germline-derived CDR1 and CDR2 are SGDLS and YYNGEE. V shed 4 bases, J shed 0 bases, and the junction held 9 bases outside the gene matches. The CDR3 length is 18 residues. The CDR3 loop is CASSNPTSGNSGANVLTF. CDR3 DNA sequence: TGTGCCAGCAGCAACCCCACTAGCGGAAACTCTGGGGCCAACGTCCTGACTTTC.

There are a few counts of this clone. V usage is TRBV4-1 and J usage is TRBJ1-1, with 7 bases fitting TRBD1. Germline CDR1 is MGHRA and CDR2 is YSYEKL. This CDR3 region has 14 residues. V lost 4 bases to trimming and J lost 3 bases; unmatched junction nucleotides: 5. CDR3 loop: CASSLITGDTEAFF. The CDR3, as DNA: TGCGCCAGCAGCCTCATAACAGGGGACACTGAAGCTTTCTTT.

The chain employs TRBV6-5 and TRBJ1-1; D not resolved. With 0 bases removed from V and 3 bases from J, the gap between germline ends came to 11 bases. CDR1 and CDR2 (germline): MNHEY, SVGAGI. CDR3 length: 15 amino acids. CDR3 bases: TGTGCCAGCAGTTACTCGTCTCGGTTGGACACTGAAGCTTTCTTT. This sequence encodes CASSYSSRLDTEAFF.